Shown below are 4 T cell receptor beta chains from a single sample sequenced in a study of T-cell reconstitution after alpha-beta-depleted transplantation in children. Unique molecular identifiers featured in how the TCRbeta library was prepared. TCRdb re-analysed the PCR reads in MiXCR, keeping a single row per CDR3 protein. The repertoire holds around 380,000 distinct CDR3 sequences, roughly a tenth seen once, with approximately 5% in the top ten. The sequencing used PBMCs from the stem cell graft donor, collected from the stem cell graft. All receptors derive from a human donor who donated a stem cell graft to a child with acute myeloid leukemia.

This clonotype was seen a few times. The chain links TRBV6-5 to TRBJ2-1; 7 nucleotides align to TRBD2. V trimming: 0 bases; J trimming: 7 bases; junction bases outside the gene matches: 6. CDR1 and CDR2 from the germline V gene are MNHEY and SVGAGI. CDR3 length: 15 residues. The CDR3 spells CASSYSIAGVNEQFF. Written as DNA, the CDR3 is TGTGCCAGCAGTTACTCGATTGCGGGAGTAAATGAGCAGTTCTTC.

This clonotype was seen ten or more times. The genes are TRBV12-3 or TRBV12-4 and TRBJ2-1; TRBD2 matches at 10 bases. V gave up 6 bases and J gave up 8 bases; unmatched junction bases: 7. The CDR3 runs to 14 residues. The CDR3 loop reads CASSERGGGDEQFF. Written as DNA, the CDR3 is TGTGCCAGCAGCGAGCGGGGGGGCGGGGATGAGCAGTTCTTC.

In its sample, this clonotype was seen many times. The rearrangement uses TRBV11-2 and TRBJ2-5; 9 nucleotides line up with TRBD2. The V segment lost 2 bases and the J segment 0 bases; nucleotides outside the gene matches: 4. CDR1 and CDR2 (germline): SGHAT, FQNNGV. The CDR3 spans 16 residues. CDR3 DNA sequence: TGTGCCAGCAGCTTATATCTAGCGGGGTACCAAGAGACCCAGTACTTC. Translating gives CASSLYLAGYQETQYF.

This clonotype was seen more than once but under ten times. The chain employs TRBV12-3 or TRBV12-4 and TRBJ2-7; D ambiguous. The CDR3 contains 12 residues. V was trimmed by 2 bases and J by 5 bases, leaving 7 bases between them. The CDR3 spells CASSLLWDEQYF. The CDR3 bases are TGTGCCAGCAGTTTATTGTGGGACGAGCAGTACTTC.